This T cell receptor beta chain was recorded in a study of patients and donors after allogeneic stem cell transplantation. This clonotype was seen a few times. From germline, CDR1 is SGHAT and CDR2 FQDESV (reference sequence). The V gene lost 3 bases and the J gene lost 9 bases, with 18 bases spanning the gap. This CDR3 has 16 amino acids. TCRdb itself ran the RT-PCR reads through MiXCR, one entry per CDR3 protein. Of about 960,000 distinct CDR3 sequences listed, roughly 17% were seen once; the top ten hold 6%. This TCR came from a human donor who was either an allogeneic HSCT recipient or a stem cell or donor lymphocyte infusion donor (not recorded which). It is not recorded whose cells these are; they may come from a transplant donor. The gene calls are TRBV11-1 and TRBJ1-6; D might be TRBD1 (6 bases). Sequenced: blood, either unsorted or a sorted T cell fraction (not recorded which). The CDR3 bases are TGTGCCAGCAGCTTTCGTGAGCCCGGAGGGGGTTCACCCCTCCACTTT. Translating gives CASSFREPGGGSPLHF.